One sample yielded the 12 T cell receptor beta chains listed below, sequenced in a study of vaccination effects on CD4 cells after COVID-19. Repertoires were generated with immunoSEQ multiplex PCR, while TCRdb's copy carries only in-frame clones and drops some. The sample lists 70,000 or so clones, 65% to 75% occurring once. Their cognate antigens are unknown. Before sequencing, viral peptide pools were used by the ViraFEST assay to expand antigen-specific CD4+ T cells. Following a roughly 11-day culture, CD4+ T cells were purified. Infection dated between March and December 2020, before the Alpha, Beta and Delta variants reached the United States. This specimen consisted of CD4+ T cells from PBMCs cultured with HIV peptides, obtained before COVID-19 vaccination. This sample's subset: HIV-1 Nef peptide pool negative control/reference culture. All receptors come from a human donor who had a prior SARS-CoV-2 infection.

The V gene is TRBV7-2, the J gene TRBJ2-5; 7 bases map to TRBD1. The CDR3 is made up of 16 amino acids. Germline loops: CDR1 SGHTA, CDR2 FQGNSA. Germline trimming cut 5 bases from V and 5 bases from J; bases unmatched to any gene: 14. The CDR3 spells CASSPRGGLRGETQYF. The CDR3 nucleotides are TGTGCCAGCAGCCCGAGAGGGGGCTTAAGAGGGGAGACCCAGTACTTC.

The genes are TRBV5-1 and TRBJ1-1; D is uncertain. Trimming left V 1 base short and J 8 bases short, with 12 bases between. The germline V gene has CDR1 SGHRS and CDR2 YFSETQ. CDR3 size: 13 residues. The CDR3 loop reads CASSLPVAEEAFF. DNA of the CDR3: TGCGCCAGCAGCTTGCCCGTGGCAGAAGAAGCTTTCTTT.

The V gene is TRBV5-1, the J gene TRBJ2-5; TRBD2 is a possible D gene (6 bases). CDR1 and CDR2 from the germline V gene are SGHRS and YFSETQ. V lost 4 bases to trimming and J lost 1 base, with 8 bases between them. The CDR3 is 13 amino acids. This CDR3 reads CASSVSGQETQYF. DNA for the CDR3: TGCGCCAGCAGCGTTAGCGGCCAAGAGACCCAGTACTTC.

This clone is a singleton in its sample. The genes are TRBV6-2 or TRBV6-3 and TRBJ2-7, with TRBD1 identical over 10 bases. Germline-derived CDR1 and CDR2 are MNHEY and SVGEGT. V lost 4 bases, J lost 1 base, and 13 bases stayed unmatched. This CDR3 contains 18 residues. DNA of the CDR3: TGTGCCAGCAGTTCGGCTTTTCGAGGGACAGGGGATTCCTACGAGCAGTACTTC. Encoded protein: CASSSAFRGTGDSYEQYF.

V is TRBV9 and J is TRBJ2-3; D is unclear. Germline-derived CDR1 and CDR2 are SGDLS and YYNGEE. This CDR3 spans 12 amino acids. V gave up 3 bases and J gave up 2 bases, with 4 bases separating them. DNA for the CDR3: TGTGCCAGCAGCGAGAACACAGATACGCAGTATTTT. It specifies CASSENTDTQYF.

This clone has a handful of counts. V is TRBV5-4 and J is TRBJ1-2, with 7 bases fitting TRBD1. Germline values: CDR1 SGHNT, CDR2 YYREEE (reference sequence). The CDR3 runs to 15 residues. With V trimmed by 3 bases and J by 5 bases, 10 bases remained unmatched. CDR3 DNA: TGTGCCAGCAGCTCCCTCGAGGGGGCGCTTTATGGCTACACCTTC. Translated, it gives CASSSLEGALYGYTF.

The gene calls are TRBV5-1 and TRBJ2-4; perhaps TRBD2 as D (6 bases). The V and J ends lost 7 bases and 0 bases respectively, with 14 bases between them. This CDR3 is built from 15 residues. Germline-derived CDR1 and CDR2 are SGHRS and YFSETQ. The CDR3 DNA reads as TGCGCCAGCGAGTCGGGGGATCTAGCCAAAAACATTCAGTACTTC. Amino acids: CASESGDLAKNIQYF.

This clone is a singleton in its sample. The rearrangement joins TRBV6-6 to TRBJ2-4; no clear D gene. The CDR3 is made up of 15 amino acids. V lost 5 bases and J lost 0, with 11 bases in between. Germline CDR1 and CDR2: MNHNY and SVGAGI (reference sequence). The CDR3 reads CASSSARGAKNIQYF. For the CDR3, the DNA is TGTGCCAGCAGTAGTGCCCGTGGAGCCAAAAACATTCAGTACTTC.

This clone has more than one count but fewer than ten. The rearrangement joins TRBV2 to TRBJ2-7, with 7 bases matching TRBD1. The CDR3 is made up of 15 amino acids. The germline gives CDR1 SNHLY, CDR2 FYNNEI. The J segment lost 0 bases and the V segment lost 8 bases, leaving 10 bases of the junction unmatched. This CDR3 is CASQQQGPSSYEQYF. DNA for the CDR3: TGTGCCAGCCAGCAACAGGGGCCAAGCTCCTACGAGCAGTACTTC.

The rearrangement links TRBV7-2 to TRBJ2-6; TRBD2 matches at 12 bases. V lost 7 bases to trimming and J lost 4 bases; unmatched junction nucleotides: 11. The germline V gene encodes CDR1 SGHTA and CDR2 FQGNSA. CDR3 length equals 18 residues. The chain's CDR3 is CASTPRLAGAVGANVLTF. In DNA form, the CDR3 reads TGTGCCAGCACACCGAGACTAGCGGGAGCGGTGGGGGCCAACGTCCTGACTTTC.

The J gene is TRBJ1-1, the V gene TRBV16; D gene ambiguous. There are 15 residues in the CDR3. Trimming removed 2 bases from V and 4 bases from J, with 14 bases in between. From germline, CDR1 is KGHSY and CDR2 FQNENV. This chain's CDR3 is CASSQMAWVGTEAFF. Written as DNA, the CDR3 is TGTGCCAGCAGCCAAATGGCGTGGGTTGGCACTGAAGCTTTCTTT.

CDR3 residues: CASSQLGGQETQYF. CDR3 coding DNA: TGTGCCAGCAGCCAGCTAGGGGGGCAAGAGACCCAGTACTTC. This chain uses TRBV3-1 (or the pseudogene TRBV3-2) with TRBJ2-5; the D gene could be TRBD1 or TRBD2 (6 bases each). This CDR3 contains 14 residues. CDR1 is LGHDT and CDR2 is YNNKEL in the germline V gene (reference sequence). Trimming pared 3 bases from V and 2 bases from J, leaving 10 bases between.